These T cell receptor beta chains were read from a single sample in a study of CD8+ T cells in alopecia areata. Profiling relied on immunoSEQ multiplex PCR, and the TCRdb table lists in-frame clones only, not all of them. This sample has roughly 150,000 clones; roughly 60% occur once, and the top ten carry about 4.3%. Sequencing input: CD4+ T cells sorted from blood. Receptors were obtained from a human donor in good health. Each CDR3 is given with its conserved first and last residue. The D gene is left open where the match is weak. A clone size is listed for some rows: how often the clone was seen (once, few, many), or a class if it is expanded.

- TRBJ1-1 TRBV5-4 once TGTGCCAGCAGCTTCCCACACCCCGGAGGGACTGAAGCTTTCTTT CASSFPHPGGTEAFF
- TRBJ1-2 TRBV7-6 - TGTGCCAGCAGCTTTAGTAACAACTATGGCTACACCTTC CASSFSNNYGYTF
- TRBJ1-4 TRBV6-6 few TGTGCCAGCAGACGCGCGGGCCAGACTAATGAAAAACTGTTTTTT CASRRAGQTNEKLFF
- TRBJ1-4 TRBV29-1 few TGCAGCGTTGAAGGGATACAGGGAGAAGCTAATGAAAAACTGTTTTTT CSVEGIQGEANEKLFF
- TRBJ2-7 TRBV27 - TGTGCCAGCGGGAGAACTGGGATCTACGAGCAGTACTTC CASGRTGIYEQYF
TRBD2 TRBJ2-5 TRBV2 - TGTGCCAGCAGCTCCCGAGGGGGTAGCGGGAGGGCCGGGAGGGAGACCCAGTACTTC CASSSRGGSGRAGRETQYF
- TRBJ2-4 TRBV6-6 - TGTGCCGTCCAGGGGGGGAACATTCAGTACTTC CAVQGGNIQYF
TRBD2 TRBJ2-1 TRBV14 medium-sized TGTGCCAGCAGCCGCACCGGGACTAGCGGGAGTGGAGGATACAATGAGCAGTTCTTC CASSRTGTSGSGGYNEQFF
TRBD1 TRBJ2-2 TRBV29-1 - TGCAGCGTTAGGTGGACAGGGAAGAACACCGGGGAGCTGTTTTTT CSVRWTGKNTGELFF
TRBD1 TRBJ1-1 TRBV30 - TGTGCCTTAACAGGGGACTTAATGAACACTGAAGCTTTCTTT CALTGDLMNTEAFF
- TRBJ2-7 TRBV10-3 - TGTGCCATCGGGAATCGGGGTAGCGAGCAGTACTTC CAIGNRGSEQYF
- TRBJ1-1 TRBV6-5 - TGTGCCAGCAGTTACGCGAACACTGAAGCTTTCTTT CASSYANTEAFF
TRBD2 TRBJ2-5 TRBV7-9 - TGTGCCAGCAGCTCCGACTACTGGCGGGAGCAGACCCAGTACTTC CASSSDYWREQTQYF
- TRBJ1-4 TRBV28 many TGTGCCAGCAGTCCACCAGGGAGGGGACTCGGTGAAAAACTGTTTTTT CASSPPGRGLGEKLFF
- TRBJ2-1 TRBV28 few TGTGCCAGCAGCGTGTCTGGGTGGGCCAATGAGCAGTTCTTC CASSVSGWANEQFF
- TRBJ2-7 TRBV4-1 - TGCGCCAGCAGCCAAGCGGACTACTACGAGCAGTACTTC CASSQADYYEQYF
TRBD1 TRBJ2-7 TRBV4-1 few TGCGCCAGCAGCCGTATCCCAGACAGGGGCTACGAGCAGTACTTC CASSRIPDRGYEQYF
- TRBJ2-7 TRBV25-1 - TGTGCCAGCAGTGAGAGTGCGGGTTCCTACGAGCAGTACTTC CASSESAGSYEQYF
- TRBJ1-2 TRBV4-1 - TGCGCCAGCAGCCAAGACAGGGGTAACTATGGCTACACCTTC CASSQDRGNYGYTF
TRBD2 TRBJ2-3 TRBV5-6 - TGTGCCAGCAGCTTGGGTGCGGGAGGAGGAGATACGCAGTATTTT CASSLGAGGGDTQYF
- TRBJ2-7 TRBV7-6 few TGTGCCAGCAGCCCACCTGGACGGAACTACGAGCAGTACTTC CASSPPGRNYEQYF
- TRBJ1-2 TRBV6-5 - TGTGCCAGCGCCGGGGGGGCTAACTATGGCTACACCTTC CASAGGANYGYTF
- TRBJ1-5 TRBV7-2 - TGTGCCAGCAGCTTAAGGGGCAATCAGCCCCAGCATTTT CASSLRGNQPQHF
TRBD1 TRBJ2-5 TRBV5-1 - TGCGCCAGCAGCCAGGGACAGGTGGCGACCCAGTACTTC CASSQGQVATQYF
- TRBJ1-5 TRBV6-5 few TGTGCATCGGGGGCGCGACGAAATCAGCCCCAGCATTTT CASGARRNQPQHF
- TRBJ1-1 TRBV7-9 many TGTGCCAGCAGCGTACAGGGTTCGGGCACTGAAGCTTTCTTT CASSVQGSGTEAFF
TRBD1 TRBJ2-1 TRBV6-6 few TGTGCCAGCAGTGTGACGTCGGACAGGGCCAATGAGCAGTTCTTC CASSVTSDRANEQFF
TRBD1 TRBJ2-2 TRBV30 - TGTGCCTGCCCCAGGGGGTTTAACGGGGAGCTGTTTTTT CACPRGFNGELFF
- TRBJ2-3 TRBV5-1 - TGCGCCAGCAGCTTGGCCACGGGAGATACGCAGTATTTT CASSLATGDTQYF
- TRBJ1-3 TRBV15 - TGTGCCACCAGCAGAGCTTTAGGGAGGTCCTCTGGAAACACCATATATTTT CATSRALGRSSGNTIYF
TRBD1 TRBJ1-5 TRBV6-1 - TGTGCCAGCAGTGAAGTCGGGTGGGGCAGGGGGACGAATCAGCCCCAGCATTTT CASSEVGWGRGTNQPQHF
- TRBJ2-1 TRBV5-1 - TGCGCCAGCAGCTTGGGCTTCCATGAGCAGTTCTTC CASSLGFHEQFF
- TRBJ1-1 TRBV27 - TGTGCCAGCAGTACCAGACTGGTAGACACTGAAGCTTTCTTT CASSTRLVDTEAFF
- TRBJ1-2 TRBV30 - TGTGCCGGATCCGGGGACCGCGGGGGCTACACCTTC CAGSGDRGGYTF
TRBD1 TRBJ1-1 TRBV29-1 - TGCAGCGTAGGACAGGGGTACACTGAAGCTTTCTTT CSVGQGYTEAFF
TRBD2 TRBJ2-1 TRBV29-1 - TGCAGCGGATCCCCCCCGGGAGGGTACAATGAGCAGTTCTTC CSGSPPGGYNEQFF
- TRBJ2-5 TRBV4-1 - TGCGCCAGCAGCCAACGCCCCCCTAGCGTTCAAGAGACCCAGTACTTC CASSQRPPSVQETQYF
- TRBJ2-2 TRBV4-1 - TGCGCCAGCAGCCAAGAGGGGCAATCTCGAGGGGAGCTGTTTTTT CASSQEGQSRGELFF
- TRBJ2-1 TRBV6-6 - TGTGCCAGCAGATTACAGGGCAAAGACAATGAGCAGTTCTTC CASRLQGKDNEQFF
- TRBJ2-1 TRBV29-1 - TGCAGCGTAGACAACGATGAGCAGTTCTTC CSVDNDEQFF
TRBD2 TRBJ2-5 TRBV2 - TGTGCCAGCAGCTACCTAGCGGGAGGACAAGAGACCCAGTACTTC CASSYLAGGQETQYF
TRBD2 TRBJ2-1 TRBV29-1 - TGCAGCGCCTGGGGGACTAGCGGTTACAATGAGCAGTTCTTC CSAWGTSGYNEQFF
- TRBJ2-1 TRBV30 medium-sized TGTGCCTGGAGTGTCGGTAGGCTCAATGAGCAGTTCTTC CAWSVGRLNEQFF
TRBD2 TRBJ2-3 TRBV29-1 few TGCAGCGTTGATGATAGCGGGAGGGCCGGGGATACGCAGTATTTT CSVDDSGRAGDTQYF
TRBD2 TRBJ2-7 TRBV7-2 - TGTGCCAGCAGCTTAGGCGGACTAGCAAGTGGGGAGCAGTACTTC CASSLGGLASGEQYF
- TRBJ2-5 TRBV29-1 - TGCAGCGTTGAAGTAAGATGGCGACAAGAGACCCAGTACTTC CSVEVRWRQETQYF
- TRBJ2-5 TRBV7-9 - TGTGCCAGCACCCCCCGGGCTCTCGGAGAGACCCAGTACTTC CASTPRALGETQYF
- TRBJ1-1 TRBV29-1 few TGCAGCGGCGGACAGACCATGAACACTGAAGCTTTCTTT CSGGQTMNTEAFF
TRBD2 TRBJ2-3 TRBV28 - TGTGCCAGCGGGACTAGCGGGAGAGATACGCAGTATTTT CASGTSGRDTQYF
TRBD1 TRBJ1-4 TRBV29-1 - TGCAGCGTTGAAGCAGGGGGAAAACTGTTTTTT CSVEAGGKLFF
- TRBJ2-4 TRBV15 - TGTGCCACCAGCAGTGATAGGGACACTCGGGTAAAATCGTACTTC CATSSDRDTRVKSYF
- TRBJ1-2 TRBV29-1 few TGCAGCGTTGATGGGGCTGAGGTTGTTTACTATGGCTACACCTTC CSVDGAEVVYYGYTF
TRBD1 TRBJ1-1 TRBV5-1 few TGCGCCAGCAGCTCTCGAGTTACAGGGGGTAACACTGAAGCTTTCTTT CASSSRVTGGNTEAFF
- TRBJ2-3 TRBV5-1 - TGCGCCAGCAGCTCCTTGACTAGCGGACAGGGAGATACGCAGTATTTT CASSSLTSGQGDTQYF